The sequence of this T cell receptor beta chain was determined in a study of T cells in Graves' hyperthyroidism and ophthalmopathy. This clonotype was counted at least ten times. There were TCR beta CDR3 regions amplified from RNA transcripts. The HTBI primer set drove a first-round RT-PCR of the TCR CDR3. One entry per CDR3 protein, called by TCRdb with MiXCR from the multiplex PCR reads. The sample holds hundreds of thousands of distinct CDR3 sequences, approximately 14% seen once. The CDR3 is made up of 14 amino acids. CDR1 is MNHNS, CDR2 SASEGT, per germline. Germline trimming cut 5 bases from V and 6 bases from J; bases unmatched to any gene: 7.

Sequencing was performed on blood. This chain uses TRBV6-1 with TRBJ1-5; 7 nucleotides align to TRBD1. The clonotype was recovered from a woman younger than 30 with Graves' hyperthyroidism. The CDR3 spells CASSSTGVVQPQHF. DNA for the CDR3: TGTGCCAGCAGTTCAACAGGGGTTGTTCAGCCCCAGCATTTT.